This TCR beta chain was identified in a study of cytomegalovirus exposure and HLA in healthy donors. The length of the CDR3 is 13 residues. V was cut by 2 bases and J by 4 bases, with 9 bases left in between. Germline V gives CDR1 LNHDA, CDR2 SQIVND (reference sequence). The PCR ran on 60 Vbeta and 13 Jbeta primers. Profiling relied on immunoSEQ multiplex PCR, and the TCRdb table lists in-frame clones only, not all of them. Of about 63,000 clones listed, 73% are singletons. The genes are TRBV19 and TRBJ2-7; possibly TRBD2 for D (6 bases). The receptor comes from a man in his fifties in good health and CMV-seronegative. Sequencing was done on a sample of PBMCs. The CDR3 DNA follows: TGTGCCAGTAGTATATGGAGGGGATACGAGCAGTACTTC. It translates to CASSIWRGYEQYF.